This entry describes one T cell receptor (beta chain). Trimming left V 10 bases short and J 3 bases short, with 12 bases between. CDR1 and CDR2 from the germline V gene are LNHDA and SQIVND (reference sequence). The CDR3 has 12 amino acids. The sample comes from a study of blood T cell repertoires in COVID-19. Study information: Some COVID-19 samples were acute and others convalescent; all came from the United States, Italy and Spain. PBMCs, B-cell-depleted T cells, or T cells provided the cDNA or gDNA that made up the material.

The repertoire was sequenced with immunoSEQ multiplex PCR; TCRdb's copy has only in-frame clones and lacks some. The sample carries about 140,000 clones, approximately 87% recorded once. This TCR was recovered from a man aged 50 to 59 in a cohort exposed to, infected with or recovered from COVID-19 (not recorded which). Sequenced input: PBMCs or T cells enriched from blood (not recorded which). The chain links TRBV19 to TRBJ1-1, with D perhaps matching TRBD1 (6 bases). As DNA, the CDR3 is TGTGCCACCCAGGGGTGGGACACTGAAGCTTTCTTT. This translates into CATQGWDTEAFF.